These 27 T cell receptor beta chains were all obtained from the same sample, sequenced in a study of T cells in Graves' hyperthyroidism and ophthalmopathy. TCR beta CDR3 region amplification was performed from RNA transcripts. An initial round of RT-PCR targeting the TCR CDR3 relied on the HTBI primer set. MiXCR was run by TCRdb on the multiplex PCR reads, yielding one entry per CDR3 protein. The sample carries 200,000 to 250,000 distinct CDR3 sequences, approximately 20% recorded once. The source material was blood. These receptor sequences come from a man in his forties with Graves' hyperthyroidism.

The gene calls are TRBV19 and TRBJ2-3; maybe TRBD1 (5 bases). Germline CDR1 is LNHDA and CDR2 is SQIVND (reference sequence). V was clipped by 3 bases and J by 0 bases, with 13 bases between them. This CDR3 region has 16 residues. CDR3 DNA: TGTGCCAGTAGTATTCAAGGGGAACCTAGCACAGATACGCAGTATTTT. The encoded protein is CASSIQGEPSTDTQYF.

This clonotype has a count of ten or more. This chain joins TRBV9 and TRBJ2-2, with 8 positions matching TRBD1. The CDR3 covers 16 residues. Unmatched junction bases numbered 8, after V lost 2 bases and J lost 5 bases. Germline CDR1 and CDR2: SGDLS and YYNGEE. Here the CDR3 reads CASSVVPRGRTGELFF. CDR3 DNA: TGTGCCAGCAGCGTGGTGCCCAGGGGGCGGACCGGGGAGCTGTTTTTT.

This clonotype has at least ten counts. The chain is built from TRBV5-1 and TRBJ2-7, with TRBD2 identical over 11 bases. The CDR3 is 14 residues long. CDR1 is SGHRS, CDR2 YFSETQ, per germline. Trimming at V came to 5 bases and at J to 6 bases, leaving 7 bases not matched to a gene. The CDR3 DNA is TGCGCCAGCAGTCGTAGCGGGGGGGCCCTCGAGCAGTACTTC. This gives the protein CASSRSGGALEQYF.

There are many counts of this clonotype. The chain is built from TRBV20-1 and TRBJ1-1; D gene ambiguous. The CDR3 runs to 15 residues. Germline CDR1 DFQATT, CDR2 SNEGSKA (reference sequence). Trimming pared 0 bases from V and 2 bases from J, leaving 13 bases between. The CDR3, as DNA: TGCAGTGCTAGAGATTCCCTCCTGGCAAACACTGAAGCTTTCTTT. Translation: CSARDSLLANTEAFF.

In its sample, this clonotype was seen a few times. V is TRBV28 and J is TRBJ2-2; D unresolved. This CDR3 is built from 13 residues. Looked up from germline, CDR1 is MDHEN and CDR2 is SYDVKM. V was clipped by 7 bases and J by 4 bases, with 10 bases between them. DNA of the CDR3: TGTGCCAGCACTATAGCTAGCACCGGGGAGCTGTTTTTT. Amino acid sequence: CASTIASTGELFF.

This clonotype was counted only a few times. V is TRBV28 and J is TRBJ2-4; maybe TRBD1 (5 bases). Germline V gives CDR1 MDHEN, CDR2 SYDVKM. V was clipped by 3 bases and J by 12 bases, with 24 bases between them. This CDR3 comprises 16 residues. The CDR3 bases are TGTGCCAGCAGTTTTCCAGCAGTCGGCCGCAGTCAGGGTCAGTACTTC. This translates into CASSFPAVGRSQGQYF.

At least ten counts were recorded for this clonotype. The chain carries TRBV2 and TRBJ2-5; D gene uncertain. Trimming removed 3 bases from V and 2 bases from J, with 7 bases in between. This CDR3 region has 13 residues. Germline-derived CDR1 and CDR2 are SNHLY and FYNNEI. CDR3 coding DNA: TGTGCCAGCAGTGACTCCGGTCAAGAGACCCAGTACTTC. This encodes CASSDSGQETQYF.

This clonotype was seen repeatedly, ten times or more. The CDR3 here is CASSPTGEHGQPQHF. In DNA form, the CDR3 reads TGTGCCAGCAGCCCCACAGGGGAGCATGGCCAGCCCCAGCATTTT. The rearrangement joins TRBV11-2 to TRBJ1-5; 7 nucleotides line up with TRBD1. The germline gives CDR1 SGHAT, CDR2 FQNNGV. Unmatched junction bases numbered 11, after V lost 5 bases and J lost 7 bases. The CDR3 has 15 residues.

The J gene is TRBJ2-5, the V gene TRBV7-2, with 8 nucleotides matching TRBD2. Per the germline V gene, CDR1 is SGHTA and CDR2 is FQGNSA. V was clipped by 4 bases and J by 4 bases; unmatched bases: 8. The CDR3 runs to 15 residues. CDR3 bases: TGTGCCAGCAGCTACCAATCGGGGGGGCGAGAGACCCAGTACTTC. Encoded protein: CASSYQSGGRETQYF.

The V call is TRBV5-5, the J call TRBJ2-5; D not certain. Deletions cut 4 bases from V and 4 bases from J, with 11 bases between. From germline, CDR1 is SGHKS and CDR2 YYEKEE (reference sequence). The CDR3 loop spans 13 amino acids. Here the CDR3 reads CASSVAGVETQYF. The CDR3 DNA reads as TGTGCCAGCAGCGTGGCTGGGGTAGAGACCCAGTACTTC.

CDR3 nucleotide sequence: TGCGCCAGCAGCCGGGGGGCCGGGAAGAACTATGGCTACACCTTC. This translates into CASSRGAGKNYGYTF. This sequence joins TRBV4-3 and TRBJ1-2, with D possibly TRBD1 on 6 matching bases. Germline lookup yields CDR1 LGHNA and CDR2 YSLEER. The V end lost 4 bases, the J end lost 2 bases, and 14 bases lay between the germline ends. This CDR3 region has 15 residues.

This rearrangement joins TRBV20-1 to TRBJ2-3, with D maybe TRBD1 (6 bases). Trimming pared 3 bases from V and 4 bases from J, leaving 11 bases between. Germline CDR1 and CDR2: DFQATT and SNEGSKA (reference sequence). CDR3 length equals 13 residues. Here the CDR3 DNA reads TGCAGTGCTAGGGGCAGGGGCGCAGATACGCAGTATTTT. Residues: CSARGRGADTQYF.

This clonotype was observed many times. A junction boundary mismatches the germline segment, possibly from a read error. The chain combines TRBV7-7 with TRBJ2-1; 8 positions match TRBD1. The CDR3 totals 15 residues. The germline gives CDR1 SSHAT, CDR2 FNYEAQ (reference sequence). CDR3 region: CASSSDRGWGNEQFF. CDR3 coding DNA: TGTGCTAGCAGCAGCGACAGGGGCTGGGGCAATGAGCAGTTCTTC.

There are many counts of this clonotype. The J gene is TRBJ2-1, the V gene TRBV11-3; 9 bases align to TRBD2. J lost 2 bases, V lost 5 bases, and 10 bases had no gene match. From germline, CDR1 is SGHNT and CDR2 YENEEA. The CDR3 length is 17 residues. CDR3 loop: CASSLSPGLAPYNEQFF. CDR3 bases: TGTGCCAGCAGCCTCTCTCCGGGACTAGCACCCTACAATGAGCAGTTCTTC.

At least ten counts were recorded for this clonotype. The CDR3 sequence is CASTLYDDGGNEQYF. The CDR3 DNA reads TGTGCCAGCACCCTATACGATGACGGGGGCAACGAGCAGTACTTC. The chain recombines TRBV14 with TRBJ2-7; the D gene could be TRBD1 or TRBD2 (6 bases each). The germline V and J ends were trimmed by 7 bases and 5 bases, with 21 bases remaining between them. This CDR3 has 15 amino acids. The germline V gene encodes CDR1 SGHDN and CDR2 FVKESK.

This CDR3 is CASSFGTGRANYGYTF. CDR3 nucleotide sequence: TGTGCCAGCAGCTTCGGCACGGGCAGGGCAAACTATGGCTACACCTTC. The chain links TRBV5-6 to TRBJ1-2; TRBD1 might be the D (5 bases). The germline CDR1 and CDR2 sequences are SGHDT and YYEEEE. This CDR3 comprises 16 residues. V dropped 2 bases and J dropped 2 bases, with 16 bases sitting between them.

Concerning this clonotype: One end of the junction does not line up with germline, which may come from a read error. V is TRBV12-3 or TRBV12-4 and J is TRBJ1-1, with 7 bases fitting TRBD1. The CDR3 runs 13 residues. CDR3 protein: CASSFGQDTDAFF. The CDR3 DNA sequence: TGTGCCAGCAGTTTCGGACAGGACACTGATGCTTTCTTT.

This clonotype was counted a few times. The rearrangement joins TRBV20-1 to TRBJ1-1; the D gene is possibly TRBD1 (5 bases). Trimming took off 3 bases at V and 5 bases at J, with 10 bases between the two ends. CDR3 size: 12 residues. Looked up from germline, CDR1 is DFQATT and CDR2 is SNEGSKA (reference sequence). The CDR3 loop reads CSASRGETEAFF. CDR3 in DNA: TGCAGTGCTAGTCGGGGGGAAACTGAAGCTTTCTTT.

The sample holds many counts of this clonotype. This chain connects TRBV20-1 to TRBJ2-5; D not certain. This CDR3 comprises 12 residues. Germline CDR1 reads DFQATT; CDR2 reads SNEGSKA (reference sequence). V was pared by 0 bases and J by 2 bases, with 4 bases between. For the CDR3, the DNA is TGCAGTGCTAGAGAGGGACAAGAGACCCAGTACTTC. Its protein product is CSAREGQETQYF.

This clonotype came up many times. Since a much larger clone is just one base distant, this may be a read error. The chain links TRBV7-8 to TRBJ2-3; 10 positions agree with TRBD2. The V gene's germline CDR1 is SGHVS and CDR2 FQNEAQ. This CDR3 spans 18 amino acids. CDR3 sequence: CASSAPQASGGTPDAQYF. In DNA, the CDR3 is TGTGCCAGCAGCGCCCCTCAAGCTAGCGGGGGAACCCCAGATGCGCAGTATTTT.

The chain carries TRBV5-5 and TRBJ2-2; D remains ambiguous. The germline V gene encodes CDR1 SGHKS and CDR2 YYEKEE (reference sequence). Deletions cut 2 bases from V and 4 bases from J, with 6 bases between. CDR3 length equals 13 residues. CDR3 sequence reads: CASSFLGTGELFF. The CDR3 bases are TGTGCCAGCAGCTTTTTGGGCACCGGGGAGCTGTTTTTT.

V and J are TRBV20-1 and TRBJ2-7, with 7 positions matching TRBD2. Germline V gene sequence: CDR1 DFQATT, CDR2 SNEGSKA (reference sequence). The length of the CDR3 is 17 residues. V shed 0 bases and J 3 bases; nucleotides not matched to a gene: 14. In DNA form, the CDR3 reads TGCAGTGCTAGAGAAAGAGGTGGCGGGGGTCTTTTCTACGAGCAGTACTTC. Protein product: CSARERGGGGLFYEQYF.

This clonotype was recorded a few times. CDR3 loop: CASSDSTGGDEQFF. In DNA form, the CDR3 reads TGTGCCAGCAGTGACTCGACCGGGGGAGATGAGCAGTTCTTC. The chain is built from TRBV6-4 and TRBJ2-1, with D possibly matching TRBD2 (6 bases). CDR3 length equals 14 residues. Germline V lookup: CDR1 MRHNA, CDR2 SNTAGT. V was cut by 0 bases and J by 8 bases, with 11 bases left in between.

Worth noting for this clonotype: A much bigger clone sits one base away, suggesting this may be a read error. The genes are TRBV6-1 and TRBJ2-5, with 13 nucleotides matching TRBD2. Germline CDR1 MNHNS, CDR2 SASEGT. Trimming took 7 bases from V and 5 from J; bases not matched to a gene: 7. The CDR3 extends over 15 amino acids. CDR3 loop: CASTLGTSGTETQYF. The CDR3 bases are TGTGCCAGCACCCTCGGGACTAGCGGGACTGAGACCCAGTACTTC.

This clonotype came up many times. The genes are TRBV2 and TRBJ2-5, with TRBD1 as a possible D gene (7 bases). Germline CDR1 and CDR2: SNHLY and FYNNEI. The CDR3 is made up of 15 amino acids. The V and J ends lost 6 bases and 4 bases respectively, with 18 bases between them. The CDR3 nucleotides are TGTGCCAGCAGCGTAGGACAGGAGGGCATAGAGACCCAGTACTTC. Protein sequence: CASSVGQEGIETQYF.

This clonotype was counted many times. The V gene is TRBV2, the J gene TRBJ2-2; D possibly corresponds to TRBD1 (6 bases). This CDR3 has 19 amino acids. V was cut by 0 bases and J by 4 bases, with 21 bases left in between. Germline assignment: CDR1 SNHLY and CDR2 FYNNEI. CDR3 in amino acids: CASSEAAKEQGSVTGELFF. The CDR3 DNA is TGTGCCAGCAGTGAAGCAGCCAAAGAACAGGGTTCGGTCACCGGGGAGCTGTTTTTT.

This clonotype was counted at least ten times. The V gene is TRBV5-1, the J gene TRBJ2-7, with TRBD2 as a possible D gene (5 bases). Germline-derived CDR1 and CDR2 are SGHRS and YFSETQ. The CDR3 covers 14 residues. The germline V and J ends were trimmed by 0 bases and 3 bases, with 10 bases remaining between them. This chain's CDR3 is CASSLVGSSYEQYF. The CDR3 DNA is TGCGCCAGCAGCTTGGTGGGGAGCAGCTACGAGCAGTACTTC.